What follows are 14 T cell receptor beta chains derived from one specimen sequenced in a study of CD8 T cells in ankylosing spondylitis. Findings and caveats of the study: Ankylosing spondylitis blood appeared to be characterized by a TCR beta motif of about 8 highly homologous variants.

Their target antigens are unknown. MiXCR, applied by TCRdb to the 5' RACE reads, yields one record per CDR3 protein. Among roughly 670,000 distinct CDR3 sequences listed, 15% to 20% were seen once. The specimen was blood, either unsorted or a sorted T cell fraction (not recorded which). These TCRs come from a male donor with ankylosing spondylitis.

The rearrangement links TRBV20-1 to TRBJ1-1; D might be TRBD1 (5 bases). This CDR3 has 14 residues. The V gene's germline CDR1 is DFQATT and CDR2 SNEGSKA (reference sequence). Trimming pared 3 bases from V and 4 bases from J, leaving 15 bases between. The CDR3 DNA follows: TGCAGTGCTAGCCGCCCGACAGTCCGCACTGAAGCTTTCTTT. It translates to CSASRPTVRTEAFF.

J is TRBJ2-7 and V is TRBV24-1, with D uncertain. CDR1 and CDR2 from the germline V gene are KGHDR and SFDVKD. This CDR3 has 16 residues. With 3 bases removed from V and 5 bases from J, the gap between germline ends came to 19 bases. Here the CDR3 reads CATSDPPGLSLDEQYF. CDR3 DNA sequence: TGTGCCACCAGTGATCCCCCCGGCCTCTCACTTGACGAGCAGTACTTC.

This clonotype was seen just once. This chain connects TRBV28 to TRBJ2-1; D is possibly TRBD2 (6 bases). Germline CDR1 reads MDHEN; CDR2 reads SYDVKM. The germline V and J ends were trimmed by 9 bases and 9 bases, with 18 bases remaining between them. There are 13 residues in the CDR3. CDR3 amino acids: CASLAAPRGEQFF. CDR3 coding DNA: TGTGCCAGTTTAGCGGCCCCCCGCGGTGAGCAGTTCTTC.

This clonotype was found a few times. The V call is TRBV5-1, the J call TRBJ2-2; possibly TRBD2 for D (6 bases). Trimming took off 6 bases at V and 3 bases at J, with 12 bases between the two ends. This CDR3 region has 14 residues. The germline V gene encodes CDR1 SGHRS and CDR2 YFSETQ. CDR3 residues: CASNQGGDTGELFF. DNA for the CDR3: TGCGCCAGCAATCAGGGAGGAGACACCGGGGAGCTGTTTTTT.

In this sample, this clonotype turned up a few times. The chain recombines TRBV5-1 with TRBJ1-2, with 8 bases identical to TRBD1. CDR3 length: 15 amino acids. V lost 0 bases, J lost 7 bases, and 8 bases stayed unmatched. Germline V gene data show CDR1 as SGHRS and CDR2 as YFSETQ. CDR3 DNA: TGCGCCAGCAGCTTGGCGGCAGGGGGCTCCGGTGGCTACACCTTC. The encoded protein is CASSLAAGGSGGYTF.

The CDR3 region has the DNA TGTGCCAGCTCACCAGGACCCACGGTGGGCATTCAGTACTTC. Protein: CASSPGPTVGIQYF. The gene calls are TRBV18 and TRBJ2-4; D gene unclear. CDR1 and CDR2 from the germline V gene are KGHSH and LQKENI. This CDR3 is 14 amino acids long. Trimming removed 2 bases from V and 9 bases from J, with 14 bases in between. Combining the CDR3 with reference TRBV18 and TRBJ2-4 gives the whole variable domain NAGVMQNPRHLVRRRGQEARLRCSPMKGHSHVYWYRQLPEEGLKFMVYLQKENIIDESGMPKERFSAEFPKEGPSILRIQQVVRGDSAAYFCASSPGPTVGIQYFGAGTRLSVL.

This clonotype was picked up a small number of times. This chain links TRBV20-1 with TRBJ2-7; 10 bases map to TRBD1. V lost 3 bases, J lost 5 bases, and 4 bases stayed unmatched. Germline CDR1 and CDR2: DFQATT and SNEGSKA (reference sequence). The CDR3 has 13 amino acids. CDR3 region: CSASRDRGHEQYF. The CDR3 nucleotides read TGCAGTGCTAGTCGGGACAGGGGACACGAGCAGTACTTC.

V usage is TRBV12-3 or TRBV12-4 and J usage is TRBJ2-1; maybe TRBD2 (6 bases). The V and J ends lost 8 bases and 6 bases respectively, with 20 bases between them. This CDR3 is built from 15 residues. The CDR3 DNA sequence: TGTGCCAGCGCCGGGGGAAGAAACCCCCTCAATGAGCAGTTCTTC. This translates into CASAGGRNPLNEQFF.

The J gene is TRBJ1-5, the V gene TRBV6-1; D ambiguous. CDR1 and CDR2 from the germline V gene are MNHNS and SASEGT. The V gene lost 2 bases and the J gene lost 6 bases, with 8 bases spanning the gap. The CDR3 runs to 13 residues. The CDR3, as DNA: TGTGCCAGCAGTGAAATTGTGGGTCAGCCCCAGCATTTT. Its protein product is CASSEIVGQPQHF.

V usage is TRBV20-1 and J usage is TRBJ2-7; 8 bases agree with TRBD1. V lost 6 bases, J lost 7 bases, and 11 bases stayed unmatched. CDR1 and CDR2 from the germline V gene are DFQATT and SNEGSKA (reference sequence). The CDR3 spans 13 residues. This CDR3 reads CSASDRGRGEQYF. Here the CDR3 DNA reads TGCAGTGCATCTGACAGGGGTAGGGGTGAGCAGTACTTC.

This clonotype was seen more than once but under ten times. The chain couples TRBV20-1 to TRBJ1-1; D is unresolved. The V gene lost 0 bases and the J gene lost 4 bases, with 12 bases spanning the gap. CDR1 is DFQATT and CDR2 is SNEGSKA in the germline V gene (reference sequence). The CDR3 extends over 14 amino acids. The CDR3 spells CSARDPGAGTEAFF. The CDR3 DNA reads as TGCAGTGCTAGAGATCCCGGCGCTGGCACTGAAGCTTTCTTT.

This clonotype was counted only a few times. This chain connects TRBV15 to TRBJ1-1, with D hard to call. The CDR3 covers 11 residues. Trimming removed 8 bases from V and 1 base from J, with 5 bases in between. Germline CDR1 LNHNV, CDR2 YYDKDF (reference sequence). The CDR3 DNA reads TGTGCCACCGAACAGAACACTGAAGCTTTCTTT. This sequence encodes CATEQNTEAFF.

This clonotype has just a few counts. The chain links TRBV4-2 to TRBJ2-2; 7 nucleotides agree with TRBD2. CDR3 length: 12 residues. Unmatched junction bases numbered 3, after V lost 8 bases and J lost 6 bases. Germline CDR1 reads LGHNA; CDR2 reads YNFKEQ. CDR3 sequence: CASGRVSGELFF. The CDR3 DNA sequence: TGTGCCAGCGGGAGGGTGTCCGGGGAGCTGTTTTTT.

This chain connects TRBV5-6 to TRBJ1-5; no clear D. Trimming removed 6 bases from V and 6 bases from J, with 13 bases in between. This CDR3 comprises 13 residues. Germline V gene sequence: CDR1 SGHDT, CDR2 YYEEEE. Written as DNA, the CDR3 is TGTGCCAGCACCGATGGAGTCCTTCAGCCCCAGCATTTT. Residues: CASTDGVLQPQHF.